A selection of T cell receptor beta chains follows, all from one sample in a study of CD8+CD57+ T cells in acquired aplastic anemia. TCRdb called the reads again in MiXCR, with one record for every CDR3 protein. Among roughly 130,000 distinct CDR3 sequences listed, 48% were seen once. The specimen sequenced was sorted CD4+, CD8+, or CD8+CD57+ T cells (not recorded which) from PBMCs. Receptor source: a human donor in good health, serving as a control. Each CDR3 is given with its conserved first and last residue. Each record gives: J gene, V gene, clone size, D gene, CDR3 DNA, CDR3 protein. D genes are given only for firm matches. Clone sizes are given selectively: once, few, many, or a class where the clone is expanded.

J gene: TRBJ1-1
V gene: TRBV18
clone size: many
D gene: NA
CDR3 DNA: TGTGCCAGCTCACCGGGGGGCAACCAGAACACTGAAGCTTTCTTT
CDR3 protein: CASSPGGNQNTEAFF

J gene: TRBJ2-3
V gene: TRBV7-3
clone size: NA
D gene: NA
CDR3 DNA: TGTGCCAGCAGCTTAACTGGGGGAAAAGGCAATGAGCAGTATTTT
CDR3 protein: CASSLTGGKGNEQYF

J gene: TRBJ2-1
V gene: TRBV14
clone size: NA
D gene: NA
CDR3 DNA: TGTGCCAGCAGAAAACAGGCCTACAATGAGCAGTTCTTC
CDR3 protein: CASRKQAYNEQFF

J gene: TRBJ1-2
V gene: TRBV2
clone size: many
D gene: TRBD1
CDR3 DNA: TGTGCCAGCAGTCCAGACAGGGGAGATGGCTACACCTTC
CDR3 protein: CASSPDRGDGYTF

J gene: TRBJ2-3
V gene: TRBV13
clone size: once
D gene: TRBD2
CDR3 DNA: TGTGCCAGCTTTAACGGGGGGGCAGATACGCAGTATTTT
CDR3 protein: CASFNGGADTQYF

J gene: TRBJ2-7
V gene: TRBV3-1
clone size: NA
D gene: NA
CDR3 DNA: TGTGCCAGCAGCCAAGCCAATACCTACGAGCAGTACTTC
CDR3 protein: CASSQANTYEQYF

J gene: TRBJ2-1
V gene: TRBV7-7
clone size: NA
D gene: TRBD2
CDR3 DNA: TGTGCCACCAGCAACGGACTAGCCGAGCAGTTCTTC
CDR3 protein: CATSNGLAEQFF

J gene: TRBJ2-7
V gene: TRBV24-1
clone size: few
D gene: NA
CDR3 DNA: TGTGCCACCCCCCCAGGCTACGAGCAGTACTTC
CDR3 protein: CATPPGYEQYF

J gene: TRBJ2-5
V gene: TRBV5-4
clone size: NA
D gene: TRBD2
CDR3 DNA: TGTGCCAGCAGCTCGGAAACAGCGGGGGGGCCGGAGACCCAGTACTTC
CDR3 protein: CASSSETAGGPETQYF

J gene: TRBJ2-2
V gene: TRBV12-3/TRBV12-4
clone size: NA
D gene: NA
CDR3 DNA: TGTGCCAGCAGTTTCCATACCGGAACCACCGGGGAGCTGTTTTTT
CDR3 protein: CASSFHTGTTGELFF

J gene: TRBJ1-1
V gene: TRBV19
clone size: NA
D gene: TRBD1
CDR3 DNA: TGTGCCAGTACCAAACCCGGGACAGGGGTTACTGAAGCTTTCTTT
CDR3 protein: CASTKPGTGVTEAFF

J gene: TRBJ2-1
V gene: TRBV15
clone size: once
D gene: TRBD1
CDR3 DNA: TGTGCCACCAGCAGAGAACGGGGACAGTACAATGAGCAGTTCTTC
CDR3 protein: CATSRERGQYNEQFF

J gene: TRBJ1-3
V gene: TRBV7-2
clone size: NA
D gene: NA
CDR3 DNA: TGTGCCAGCAGCTTAACGCCTACGAGGAACACCATATATTTT
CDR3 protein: CASSLTPTRNTIYF

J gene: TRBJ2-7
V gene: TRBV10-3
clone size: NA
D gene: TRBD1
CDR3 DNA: TGTGCCATCAGCCCTGGACAGGGGGGCGCCTACGAGCAGTACTTC
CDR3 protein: CAISPGQGGAYEQYF

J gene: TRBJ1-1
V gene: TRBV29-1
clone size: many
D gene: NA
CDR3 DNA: TGCAGCGTTGAATGGGGGCGGACTGAAGCTTTCTTT
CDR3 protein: CSVEWGRTEAFF

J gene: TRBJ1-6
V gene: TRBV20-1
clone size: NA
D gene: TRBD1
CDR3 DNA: TGCAGTGGGACCCCCGGGACAGGATTCTATAATTCACCCCTCCACTTT
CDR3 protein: CSGTPGTGFYNSPLHF

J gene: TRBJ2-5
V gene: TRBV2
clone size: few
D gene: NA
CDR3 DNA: TGTGCCAGCAGTGAAAGGGGGGGGCAGGGTGGGACCCAGTACTTC
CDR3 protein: CASSERGGQGGTQYF

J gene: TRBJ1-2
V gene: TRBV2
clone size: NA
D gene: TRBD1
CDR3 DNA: TGTGCCAGCAGTACCGGGACAGGCTGGGATGGCTACACCTTC
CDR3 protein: CASSTGTGWDGYTF

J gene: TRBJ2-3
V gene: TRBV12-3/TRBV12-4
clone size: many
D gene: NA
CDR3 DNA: TGTGCCAGCAGTTCTCAGGACAGAGGGACGCAGTATTTT
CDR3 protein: CASSSQDRGTQYF

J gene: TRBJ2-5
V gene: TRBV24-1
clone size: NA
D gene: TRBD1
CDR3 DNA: TGTGCCACCGGGGACAGGCAAGCGACCCAGTACTTC
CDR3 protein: CATGDRQATQYF

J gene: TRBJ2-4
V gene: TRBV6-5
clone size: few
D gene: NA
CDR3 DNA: TGTGCCAGCAGTTACAGAGGGGAAGGCATTCAGTACTTC
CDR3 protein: CASSYRGEGIQYF

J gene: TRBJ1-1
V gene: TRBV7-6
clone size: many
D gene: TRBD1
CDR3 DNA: TGTGCCAGCAGCACAGGGGTGAACACTGAAGCTTTCTTT
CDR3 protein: CASSTGVNTEAFF

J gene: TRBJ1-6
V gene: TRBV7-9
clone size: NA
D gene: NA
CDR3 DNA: TGTGCCAGCAGCTCCCAAGGGTCACCCCTCCACTTT
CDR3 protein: CASSSQGSPLHF

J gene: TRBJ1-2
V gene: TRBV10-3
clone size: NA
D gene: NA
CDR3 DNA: TGTGCCATCAGTGAGCAGGGAGGCCCTTATGGCTACACCTTC
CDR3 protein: CAISEQGGPYGYTF

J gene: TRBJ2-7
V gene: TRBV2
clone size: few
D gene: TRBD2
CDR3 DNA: TGTGCCAGCAGTGAAGGGACTAGCGGGGGCTACGAGCAGTACTTC
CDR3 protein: CASSEGTSGGYEQYF

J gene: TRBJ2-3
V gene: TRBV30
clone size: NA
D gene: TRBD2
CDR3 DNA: TGTGCCTGGAGCCCTCTTTCTAGCGGGGGGGCAGATACGCAGTATTTT
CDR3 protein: CAWSPLSSGGADTQYF

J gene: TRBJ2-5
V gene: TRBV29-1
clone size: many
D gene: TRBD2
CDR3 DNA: TGCAGCGTTCTTTACGGGGGGGGCTATGAGACCCAGTACTTC
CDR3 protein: CSVLYGGGYETQYF

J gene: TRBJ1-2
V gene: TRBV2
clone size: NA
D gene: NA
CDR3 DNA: TGTGCCAGCACCTCGGGAAGCAACTATGGCTACACCTTC
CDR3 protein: CASTSGSNYGYTF

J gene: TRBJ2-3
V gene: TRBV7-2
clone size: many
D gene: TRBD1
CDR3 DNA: TGTGCCAGCAGCTTAGACAGGGGGCGGGATACGCAGTATTTT
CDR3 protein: CASSLDRGRDTQYF

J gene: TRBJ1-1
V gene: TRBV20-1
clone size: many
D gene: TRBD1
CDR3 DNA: TGCAGTACCTCCGGACAGGGGGGGACTGAAGCTTTCTTT
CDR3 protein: CSTSGQGGTEAFF

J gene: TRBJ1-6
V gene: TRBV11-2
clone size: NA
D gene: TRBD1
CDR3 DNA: TGTGCCAGCAGCTCCAATGCGGGACAGGTTAATTCACCCCTCCACTTT
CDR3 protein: CASSSNAGQVNSPLHF

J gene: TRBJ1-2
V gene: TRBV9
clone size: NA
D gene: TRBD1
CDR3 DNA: TGTGCCAGCAGCGTTGGTCTACAGGGGGAAGGCTACACCTTC
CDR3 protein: CASSVGLQGEGYTF

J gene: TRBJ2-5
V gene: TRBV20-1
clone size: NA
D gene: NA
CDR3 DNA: TGCAGTGCTAGAGTAGGGGGGGGCCCAAAGACCCAGTACTTC
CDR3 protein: CSARVGGGPKTQYF

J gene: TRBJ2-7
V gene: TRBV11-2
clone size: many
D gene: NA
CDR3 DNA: TGTGCCAGCAAGCAGGGGCCACTCTCCTACGAGCAGTACTTC
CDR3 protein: CASKQGPLSYEQYF

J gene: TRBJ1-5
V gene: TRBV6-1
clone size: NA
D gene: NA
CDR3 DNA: TGTGCCAGCAGTGCCGAGAATCAGCCCCAGCATTTT
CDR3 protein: CASSAENQPQHF

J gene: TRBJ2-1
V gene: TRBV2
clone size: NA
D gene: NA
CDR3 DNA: TGTGCCAGCAGTCAGGGATCGGGGTTCGGTGAGCAGTTCTTC
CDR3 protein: CASSQGSGFGEQFF

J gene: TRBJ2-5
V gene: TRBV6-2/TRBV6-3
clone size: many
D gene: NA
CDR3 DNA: TGTGCCAGCAGTTACAACAGTCCCGTCCAAGAGACCCAGTACTTC
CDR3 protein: CASSYNSPVQETQYF

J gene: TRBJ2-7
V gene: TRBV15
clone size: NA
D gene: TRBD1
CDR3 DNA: TGTGCCACCAGCAGAGTGGGACAGGGTTCCTACGAGCAGTACTTC
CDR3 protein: CATSRVGQGSYEQYF

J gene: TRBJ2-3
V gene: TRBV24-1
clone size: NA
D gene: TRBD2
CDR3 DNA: TGTGCCACCAGTGACCCAGTTCCGGGACTAGGGACAGATACGCAGTATTTT
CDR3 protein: CATSDPVPGLGTDTQYF

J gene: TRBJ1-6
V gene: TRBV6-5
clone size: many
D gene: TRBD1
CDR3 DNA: TGTGCCAGCAGTTACGTGACAGGGGTTGATTCACCCCTCCACTTT
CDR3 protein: CASSYVTGVDSPLHF

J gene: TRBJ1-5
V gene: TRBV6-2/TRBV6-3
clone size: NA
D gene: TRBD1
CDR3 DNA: TGTGCCAGCAACCCGGGACAGGAGAATCAGCCCCAGCATTTT
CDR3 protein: CASNPGQENQPQHF

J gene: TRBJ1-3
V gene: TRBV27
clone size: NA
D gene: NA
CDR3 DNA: TGTGCCAGCAGAAGCCAGGGATCAGTTGGAAACACCATATATTTT
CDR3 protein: CASRSQGSVGNTIYF

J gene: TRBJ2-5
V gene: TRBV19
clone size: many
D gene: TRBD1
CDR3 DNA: TGTGCCAGTAGTAAGGACAGGGGAGAGACCCAGTACTTC
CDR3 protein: CASSKDRGETQYF

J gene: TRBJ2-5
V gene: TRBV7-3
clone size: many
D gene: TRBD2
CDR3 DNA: TGTGCCAGCAGCCCTACTAGCGGGGGGGCCTTTAAAACGGAGACCCAGTACTTC
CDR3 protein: CASSPTSGGAFKTETQYF